This TCR beta chain was identified in a study of memory CD4+ T cells and cytomegalovirus serostatus. Overall study findings and caveats: CMV serostatus prediction reached median AUC about 0.96, or 0.93 with US-trained model. Of about 150 reported CMV TCRbeta sequences, 65 to 85 were found in memory CD4+ repertoires.

CDR1 and CDR2 from the germline V gene are SGHAT and FQDESV (reference sequence). The CDR3 extends over 15 amino acids. V lost 6 bases and J lost 2, with 15 bases in between. The assay was immunoSEQ multiplex PCR, and TCRdb's table has in-frame clones only and misses some. Among tens of thousands of clones, 60% to 80% were seen once, and the ten largest hold 0.55% to 0.7%. The sort gate was single viable CD3+CD4+CD8-CD45RO+ cells for memory CD4+ T cells. Serum IgG to CMV pp150, pp28, p38 and p52 defined serostatus. As concerns this clone: Its antigen is not known.

Sequencing was done on a sample of memory CD4+ T cells from blood. The chain has TRBV11-1 and TRBJ2-3; D may be TRBD2 (6 bases). The TCR was taken from an adult in good health and CMV-seronegative. The CDR3 protein is CASSQDGGDTDTQYF. As DNA, the CDR3 is TGTGCCAGCAGTCAGGACGGAGGGGACACAGATACGCAGTATTTT. Full variable domain (missing parts from reference TRBV11-1 and TRBJ2-3): EAEVAQSPRYKITEKSQAVAFWCDPISGHATLYWYRQILGQGPELLVQFQDESVVDDSQLPKDRFSAERLKGVDSTLKIQPAELGDSAMYLCASSQDGGDTDTQYFGPGTRLTVL.